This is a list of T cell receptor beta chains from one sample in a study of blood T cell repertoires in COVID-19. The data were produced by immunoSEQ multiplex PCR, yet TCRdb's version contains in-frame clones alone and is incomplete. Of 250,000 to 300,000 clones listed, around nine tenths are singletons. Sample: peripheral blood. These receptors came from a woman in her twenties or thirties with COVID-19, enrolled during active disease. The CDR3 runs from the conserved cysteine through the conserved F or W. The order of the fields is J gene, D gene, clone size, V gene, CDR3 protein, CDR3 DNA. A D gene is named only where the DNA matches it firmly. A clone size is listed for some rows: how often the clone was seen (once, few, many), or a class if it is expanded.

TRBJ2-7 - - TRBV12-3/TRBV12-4 CASSLSGTYEQYF TGTGCCAGCAGCCTTAGCGGCACCTACGAGCAGTACTTC
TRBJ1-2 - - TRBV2 CASSEHLEGYYGYTF TGTGCCAGCAGTGAACATCTCGAGGGTTATTATGGCTACACCTTC
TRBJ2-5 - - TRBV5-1 CASSLDPAQGIFGTQYF TGCGCCAGCAGTCTTGACCCCGCGCAGGGCATATTCGGGACCCAGTACTTC
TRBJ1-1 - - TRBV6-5 CASSYGTGLAFF TGTGCCAGCAGTTACGGCACAGGGTTAGCTTTCTTT
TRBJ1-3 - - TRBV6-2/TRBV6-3 CASSYGTPGNTIYF TGTGCCAGCAGTTACGGGACACCCGGAAACACCATATATTTT
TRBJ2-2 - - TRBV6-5 CASTGRITGELFF TGTGCCAGCACAGGGCGTATCACCGGGGAGCTGTTTTTT
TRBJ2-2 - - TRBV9 CASSVAIASAGELFF TGTGCCAGCAGCGTAGCAATAGCGTCGGCCGGGGAGCTGTTTTTT
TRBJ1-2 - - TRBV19 CASSASGDYGYTF TGTGCCAGTAGTGCTTCAGGGGATTATGGCTACACCTTC
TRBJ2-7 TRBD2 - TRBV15 CATSSASGGPIYEQYF TGTGCCACCAGCAGCGCGAGCGGGGGGCCGATCTACGAGCAGTACTTC
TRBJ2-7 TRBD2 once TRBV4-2 CASSQELAGVREQYF TGTGCCAGCAGCCAAGAACTAGCGGGAGTCCGCGAGCAGTACTTC
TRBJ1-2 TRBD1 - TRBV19 CASSRETGWNYGYTF TGTGCCAGTAGTAGGGAGACAGGGTGGAACTATGGCTACACCTTC
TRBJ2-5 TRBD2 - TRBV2 CASSASGNDETQYF TGTGCCAGCAGTGCTAGCGGGAATGACGAGACCCAGTACTTC
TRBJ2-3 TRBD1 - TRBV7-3 CASSDRGSTDTQYF TGTGCCAGCAGCGACAGGGGTTCAACAGATACGCAGTATTTT
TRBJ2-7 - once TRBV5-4 CASSRTGGLSSYEQYF TGTGCCAGCAGTCGCACCGGGGGATTAAGCTCCTACGAGCAGTACTTC
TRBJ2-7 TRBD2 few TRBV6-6 CASSRPGLAGVGTYEQYF TGTGCCAGCAGTCGGCCGGGACTAGCGGGAGTGGGGACCTACGAGCAGTACTTC
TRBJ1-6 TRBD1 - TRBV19 CASSVASTGGINSPLHF TGTGCCAGTAGTGTGGCTTCCACAGGGGGGATTAATTCACCCCTCCACTTT
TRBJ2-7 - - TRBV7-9 CASSQVGNEQYF TGTGCCAGCAGCCAAGTCGGTAACGAGCAGTACTTC
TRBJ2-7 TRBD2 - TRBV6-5 CASSTSGTNEQYF TGTGCCAGCAGTACCAGCGGGACCAACGAGCAGTACTTC
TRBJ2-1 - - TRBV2 CASRGLGGGSYNEQFF TGTGCCAGCAGGGGCCTAGGCGGAGGCTCCTACAATGAGCAGTTCTTC
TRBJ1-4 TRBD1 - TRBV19 CASSIRDRGLFF TGTGCCAGTAGTATAAGGGACAGGGGCCTGTTTTTT
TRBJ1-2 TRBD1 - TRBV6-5 CATRDSNYYGYTF TGTGCCACCCGGGACAGCAACTATTATGGCTACACCTTC
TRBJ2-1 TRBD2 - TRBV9 CASSVASGRAYNEQFF TGTGCCAGCAGCGTAGCTAGCGGGCGGGCCTACAATGAGCAGTTCTTC
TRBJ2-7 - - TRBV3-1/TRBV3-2 CASSQDLAQVPVSYEQYF TGTGCCAGCAGCCAAGACCTAGCGCAAGTCCCGGTCTCCTACGAGCAGTACTTC
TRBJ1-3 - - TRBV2 CASSMEVGRSGNTIYF TGTGCCAGTTCGATGGAGGTGGGCCGCTCTGGAAACACCATATATTTT
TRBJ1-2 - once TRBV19 CASSMLQGVGYTF TGTGCCAGTAGTATGCTCCAGGGTGTTGGCTACACCTTC
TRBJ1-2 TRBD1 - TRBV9 CASSVGDRGGYGYTF TGTGCCAGCAGCGTAGGAGACAGGGGAGGGTATGGCTACACCTTC
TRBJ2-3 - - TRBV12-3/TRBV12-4 CASSKDRPDTQYF TGTGCCAGCAGTAAGGACAGACCAGATACGCAGTATTTT
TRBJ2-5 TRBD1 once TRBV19 CASSIGTAGETQYF TGTGCCAGTAGTATTGGGACAGCCGGAGAGACCCAGTACTTC
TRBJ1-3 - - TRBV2 CASSEEARSSGNTIYF TGTGCCAGCAGTGAAGAGGCTCGGAGCTCTGGAAACACCATATATTTT
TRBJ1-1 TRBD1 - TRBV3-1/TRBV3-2 CASSQEQGGADTEAFF TGTGCCAGCAGCCAAGAACAGGGGGGCGCGGACACTGAAGCTTTCTTT
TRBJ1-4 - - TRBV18 CASSPLQGSNEKLFF TGTGCCAGCTCACCACTACAGGGTAGTAATGAAAAACTGTTTTTT
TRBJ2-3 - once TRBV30 CAWGGGMSTDTQYF TGTGCCTGGGGGGGCGGGATGTCCACAGATACGCAGTATTTT
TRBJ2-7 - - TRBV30 CALDQGTGTEQYF TGTGCCTTGGATCAAGGAACAGGGACCGAGCAGTACTTC
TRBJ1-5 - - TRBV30 CAWGKTGYNQPQHF TGTGCCTGGGGGAAAACAGGGTACAATCAGCCCCAGCATTTT
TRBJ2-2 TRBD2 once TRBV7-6 CASSLAGLGTGELFF TGTGCCAGCAGTTTAGCGGGACTGGGGACCGGGGAGCTGTTTTTT
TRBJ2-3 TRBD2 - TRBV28 CASSHSGMGDTQYF TGTGCCAGCAGCCATAGCGGGATGGGAGATACGCAGTATTTT
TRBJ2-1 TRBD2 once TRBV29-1 CSVERLAEGNEQFF TGCAGCGTTGAACGGCTAGCGGAAGGGAATGAGCAGTTCTTC
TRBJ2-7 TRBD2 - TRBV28 CASSGGRLDEQCF TGTGCCAGCAGTGGCGGGAGGTTGGACGAGCAGTGCTTC
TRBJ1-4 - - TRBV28 CASSAVGLTNEKLFF TGTGCCAGCAGTGCGGTGGGACTAACTAATGAAAAACTGTTTTTT
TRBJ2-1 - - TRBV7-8 CASSLVGVAGDEQFF TGTGCCAGCAGCTTAGTCGGGGTCGCCGGGGATGAGCAGTTCTTC
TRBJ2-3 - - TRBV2 CASTLTPGSTDTQYF TGTGCCAGCACCCTGACGCCAGGGAGCACAGATACGCAGTATTTT
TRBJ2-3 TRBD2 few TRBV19 CASSVVAGASDTQYF TGTGCCAGTAGTGTCGTAGCGGGAGCGTCGGATACGCAGTATTTT
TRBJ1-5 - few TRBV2 CASRKTEGSWPQHF TGTGCCAGCAGAAAGACAGAAGGGTCCTGGCCCCAGCATTTT
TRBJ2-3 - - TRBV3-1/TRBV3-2 CASSPGGTDTQYF TGTGCCAGCAGCCCGGGAGGCACAGATACGCAGTATTTT
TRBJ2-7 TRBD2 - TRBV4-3 CASSQLAGPYEQYF TGCGCCAGCAGCCAACTAGCGGGGCCCTACGAGCAGTACTTC
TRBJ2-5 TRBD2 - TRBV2 CASRRLAGGETQYF TGTGCCAGCAGGCGACTAGCGGGAGGCGAGACCCAGTACTTC
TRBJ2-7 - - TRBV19 CASRPGTSTYEQYF TGTGCCAGTAGGCCCGGGACTTCTACCTACGAGCAGTACTTC
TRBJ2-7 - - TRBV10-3 CAISDRAGETWYEQYF TGTGCCATCAGTGACCGGGCAGGGGAAACTTGGTACGAGCAGTACTTC